This passage covers 29 T cell receptor beta chains from one sample sequenced in a study of patients and donors after allogeneic stem cell transplantation. TCRdb passed the RT-PCR reads through MiXCR, listing each CDR3 protein once. The repertoire holds approximately 150,000 distinct CDR3 sequences, with about 29% as singletons. Sequencing input: blood, either unsorted or a sorted T cell fraction (not recorded which). All receptors derive from a human donor who was either an allogeneic HSCT recipient or a stem cell or donor lymphocyte infusion donor (not recorded which). It is not recorded whose cells these are; they may come from a transplant donor.

In this sample, this clonotype turned up many times. The rearrangement joins TRBV5-1 to TRBJ1-2; TRBD1 matches at 7 bases. J gave up 4 bases and V 1 base, and 4 bases lay outside the gene matches. The CDR3 has 14 residues. The germline gives CDR1 SGHRS, CDR2 YFSETQ. CDR3 in amino acids: CASSLWGTAYGYTF. DNA for the CDR3: TGCGCCAGCAGCTTGTGGGGGACAGCCTATGGCTACACCTTC.

This chain connects TRBV6-2 or TRBV6-3 to TRBJ2-7; TRBD2 aligns across 9 bases. Per the germline V gene, CDR1 is MNHEY and CDR2 is SVGEGT. The CDR3 length is 17 residues. Trimming took 2 bases from V and 2 from J; bases not matched to a gene: 10. CDR3 in DNA: TGTGCCAGCAGTTACAGGCGGGAGGGCCGAACTGCCTACGAGCAGTACTTC. It translates to CASSYRREGRTAYEQYF.

The sample holds a few counts of this clonotype. The chain joins TRBV20-1 to TRBJ1-4; 7 positions match TRBD1. J was trimmed by 7 bases and V by 4 bases; bases with no gene match: 9. This CDR3 is built from 14 residues. Looked up from germline, CDR1 is DFQATT and CDR2 is SNEGSKA (reference sequence). CDR3 coding DNA: TGCAGTGCTATCAGGACAGGCTCATCTGAAAAACTGTTTTTT. Protein: CSAIRTGSSEKLFF.

The chain uses TRBV3-1 and TRBJ2-5; D is perhaps TRBD2 (6 bases). The ends were cut back, 4 bases at V and 4 bases at J, with 19 bases in the middle. The CDR3 runs 16 residues. Germline V gene sequence: CDR1 LGHDT, CDR2 YNNKEL (reference sequence). CDR3 amino acids: CASSPNGGLPRETQYF. The DNA for the CDR3 is TGTGCCAGCAGCCCCAATGGGGGACTTCCAAGAGAGACCCAGTACTTC.

The chain combines TRBV18 with TRBJ1-5; 8 nucleotides agree with TRBD1. The CDR3 runs 14 residues. Germline CDR1 is KGHSH and CDR2 is LQKENI. Trimming at V came to 3 bases and at J to 7 bases, leaving 5 bases not matched to a gene. The CDR3 is CASSPRQGWQPQHF. CDR3 sequence (DNA): TGTGCCAGCTCACCGCGACAGGGGTGGCAGCCCCAGCATTTT.

The chain recombines TRBV6-1 with TRBJ2-2; the D gene is possibly TRBD2 (5 bases). CDR3 length: 17 amino acids. Germline values: CDR1 MNHNS, CDR2 SASEGT. V lost 2 bases and J 2 bases, leaving 15 bases between the germline ends. This CDR3 reads CASSESWYSANTGELFF. CDR3 DNA: TGTGCCAGCAGTGAATCCTGGTATAGCGCCAACACCGGGGAGCTGTTTTTT.

This clonotype was counted many times. The CDR3 nucleotides read TGTGCCAGCCTTGAACAGGCGGACACTGAAGCTTTCTTT. It is translated as CASLEQADTEAFF. The chain uses TRBV18 and TRBJ1-1, with a weak D call TRBD1 (5 bases). Germline loops: CDR1 KGHSH, CDR2 LQKENI. The CDR3 consists of 13 residues. V was pared by 8 bases and J by 3 bases, with 13 bases between.

The V and J genes are TRBV20-1 and TRBJ2-1; D is undetermined. The CDR3 contains 14 residues. V lost 6 bases to trimming and J lost 4 bases, with 16 bases between them. The germline V gene encodes CDR1 DFQATT and CDR2 SNEGSKA (reference sequence). CDR3 nucleotide sequence: TGCAGTGCCCTACCTATTCGATTGTACAATGAGCAGTTCTTC. Translation gives CSALPIRLYNEQFF.

V and J are TRBV5-1 and TRBJ1-4; possibly TRBD1 for D (6 bases). Germline V CDR1 and CDR2: SGHRS, YFSETQ. The CDR3 covers 14 residues. Trimming pared 5 bases from V and 7 bases from J, leaving 15 bases between. The CDR3 loop reads CASRPGTHGEKLFF. CDR3 DNA sequence: TGCGCCAGCAGACCCGGGACACATGGTGAAAAACTGTTTTTT.

In this sample, this clonotype turned up a few times. The chain employs TRBV6-5 and TRBJ1-5; no firm D call. From germline, CDR1 is MNHEY and CDR2 SVGAGI. V was cut by 10 bases and J by 0 bases, with 13 bases left in between. The CDR3 loop spans 14 amino acids. CDR3 in DNA: TGTGCCACAAAGGTCCTGTATAGCAATCAGCCCCAGCATTTT. This translates into CATKVLYSNQPQHF.

This chain joins TRBV5-1 and TRBJ2-1, with no clear D. Germline-derived CDR1 and CDR2 are SGHRS and YFSETQ. Deletions cut 4 bases from V and 6 bases from J, with 14 bases between. The CDR3 sequence is 14 residues long. In nucleotides, the CDR3 is TGCGCCAGCAGCCCCCTTCTTCAGTTCAATGAGCAGTTCTTC. Encoded protein: CASSPLLQFNEQFF.

This clonotype was seen a handful of times. The chain couples TRBV18 to TRBJ1-5, with TRBD1 matching 9 bases. J lost 4 bases, V lost 5 bases, and 6 bases had no gene match. Germline values: CDR1 KGHSH, CDR2 LQKENI. The CDR3 has 15 residues. CDR3 in DNA: TGTGCCAGCTCATCAGGGACAGGGATTAATCAGCCCCAGCATTTT. As protein: CASSSGTGINQPQHF.

With respect to this clonotype: The DNA is omitted, as the CDR3 cannot be located on it reliably, and the CDR3 follows TCRdb's listing. CDR3 loop: CISVPESIITGVSGETQYF. The chain has TRBV7-5 and TRBJ2-5; the table's TRBD1 call for D was not verified on the DNA. TRBV7-5 is a documented pseudogene. The CDR3 is made up of 19 amino acids, end residues included.

In this sample, this clonotype turned up many times. CDR3: CASSIEWQFKGAFF. The DNA of the CDR3 is TGTGCCAGTAGTATTGAGTGGCAATTCAAAGGAGCCTTCTTC. This sequence joins TRBV19 and TRBJ2-1; D remains unclear. This CDR3 has 14 amino acids. The ends were cut back, 3 bases at V and 16 bases at J, with 22 bases in the middle. Germline V CDR1 and CDR2: LNHDA, SQIVND (reference sequence). The whole variable domain, remainder taken from reference TRBV19 and TRBJ2-1, is DGGITQSPKYLFRKEGQNVTLSCEQNLNHDAMYWYRQDPGQGLRLIYYSQIVNDFQKGDIAEGYSVSREKKESFPLTVTSAQKNPTAFYLCASSIEWQFKGAFFGPGTRLTVL.

The chain carries TRBV4-3 and TRBJ2-3, with 10 bases identical to TRBD2. V lost 4 bases to trimming and J lost 6 bases; unmatched junction nucleotides: 7. This CDR3 spans 15 amino acids. CDR1 and CDR2 from the germline V gene are LGHNA and YSLEER. The CDR3 bases are TGCGCCAGCAGCCTCCGAGCGGGAGGGCGTGATACGCAGTATTTT. Translating gives CASSLRAGGRDTQYF.

This clonotype came up once. One end of the junction varies from germline; a read error may be responsible. The chain carries TRBV5-4 and TRBJ2-3; TRBD1 is a possible D gene (5 bases). The CDR3 contains 14 residues. Germline V gene data show CDR1 as SGHNT and CDR2 as YYREEE (reference sequence). The CDR3: CASRSERSTGTQYF. The CDR3 nucleotides are TGTGCCAGCAGATCGGAGCGAAGCACAGGTACGCAGTATTTT. Looking up the rest from reference TRBV5-4 and TRBJ2-3 gives the full variable domain: ETGVTQSPTHLIKTRGQQVTLRCSSQSGHNTVSWYQQALGQGPQFIFQYYREEENGRGNFPPRFSGLQFPNYSSELNVNALELDDSALYLCASRSERSTGTQYFGPGTRLTVL.

This clonotype was observed a handful of times. The CDR3: CASSQEGTGGTEAFF. The CDR3 bases are TGTGCCAGCAGCCAAGAAGGGACAGGAGGCACTGAAGCTTTCTTT. The V gene is TRBV4-2, the J gene TRBJ1-1, with 8 nucleotides matching TRBD1. Germline CDR1 LGHNA, CDR2 YNFKEQ. After removal of 0 bases from V and 4 bases from J, the junction contained 4 bases not matched to a gene. This CDR3 region has 15 residues.

This clonotype was counted a few times. The genes are TRBV27 and TRBJ1-2; TRBD1 might be the D (5 bases). Looked up from germline, CDR1 is MNHEY and CDR2 is SMNVEV (reference sequence). V gave up 3 bases and J gave up 2 bases, with 16 bases separating them. The CDR3 length is 16 residues. The CDR3 DNA is TGTGCCAGCAGTTTGCTGCGCGGGCAGGGAAACTATGGCTACACCTTC. Its translation is CASSLLRGQGNYGYTF.

The rearrangement joins TRBV28 to TRBJ2-7, with 8 nucleotides matching TRBD1. V was clipped by 1 base and J by 4 bases; unmatched bases: 6. The length of the CDR3 is 15 residues. The germline gives CDR1 MDHEN, CDR2 SYDVKM. DNA for the CDR3: TGTGCCAGCAGTTTATTAGTGACAGGGGTTTACGAGCAGTACTTC. As protein: CASSLLVTGVYEQYF.

The rearrangement uses TRBV28 and TRBJ1-2; TRBD1 is a possible D gene (5 bases). The CDR3 runs 12 residues. The V gene's germline CDR1 is MDHEN and CDR2 SYDVKM. Trimming cost V 4 bases and J 6 bases, with 9 bases left between them. In DNA, the CDR3 is TGTGCCAGCAGTTCTCAGGGAGATGGCTACACCTTC. Translated: CASSSQGDGYTF.

J is TRBJ2-3 and V is TRBV5-1, with 7 nucleotides matching TRBD2. V was clipped by 1 base and J by 2 bases; unmatched bases: 7. CDR3 length equals 16 residues. Germline values: CDR1 SGHRS, CDR2 YFSETQ. The DNA for the CDR3 is TGCGCCAGCAGCTTGCGTACGGCGGGAGTCACAGATACGCAGTATTTT. It is translated as CASSLRTAGVTDTQYF. Supplemented by reference TRBV5-1 and TRBJ2-3, the full variable domain reads KAGVTQTPRYLIKTRGQQVTLSCSPISGHRSVSWYQQTPGQGLQFLFEYFSETQRNKGNFPGRFSGRQFSNSRSEMNVSTLELGDSALYLCASSLRTAGVTDTQYFGPGTRLTVL.

This clonotype was counted only a few times. V gene TRBV27 combines with J gene TRBJ2-7; D is possibly TRBD2 (6 bases). Trimming took off 2 bases at V and 2 bases at J, with 13 bases between the two ends. The CDR3 runs 15 residues. Germline CDR1 and CDR2: MNHEY and SMNVEV (reference sequence). CDR3 sequence reads: CASSLSRGSTYEQYF. In DNA form, the CDR3 reads TGTGCCAGCAGTTTAAGTCGGGGGTCTACCTACGAGCAGTACTTC.

V and J are TRBV6-5 and TRBJ1-6; 8 bases are a match to TRBD1. CDR1 and CDR2 (germline): MNHEY, SVGAGI. CDR3 length: 16 residues. V dropped 0 bases and J dropped 10; count of bases not matched to a gene: 8. The CDR3 loop is CASSYSGQGAGSPLHF. The CDR3 DNA follows: TGTGCCAGCAGTTACTCGGGGCAGGGGGCTGGCTCACCCCTCCACTTT.

V and J are TRBV6-5 and TRBJ2-7; D possibly uses TRBD1 or TRBD2 (5 bases each). The CDR3 is made up of 15 amino acids. Germline loops: CDR1 MNHEY, CDR2 SVGAGI. The V end lost 6 bases, the J end lost 7 bases, and 22 bases lay between the germline ends. The CDR3 spells CASRRTRDGVLEQYF. As DNA, the CDR3 is TGTGCCAGCAGGCGCACCCGGGACGGGGTGCTGGAGCAGTACTTC.

The chain carries TRBV5-1 and TRBJ2-1, with D possibly matching TRBD1 (6 bases). Per the germline V gene, CDR1 is SGHRS and CDR2 is YFSETQ. CDR3 size: 15 residues. The ends were cut back, 1 base at V and 0 bases at J, with 8 bases in the middle. The CDR3 is CASSLRGGSYNEQFF. The CDR3 DNA reads as TGCGCCAGCAGCTTGCGAGGGGGCTCCTACAATGAGCAGTTCTTC.

This clonotype showed up just a few times. The gene calls are TRBV6-2 or TRBV6-3 and TRBJ1-5; D remains unclear. The CDR3 totals 15 residues. V lost 6 bases, J lost 0 bases, and 12 bases lay in between. Germline CDR1 MNHEY, CDR2 SVGEGT. The CDR3 sequence: CASSSMAYSNQPQHF. DNA of the CDR3: TGTGCCAGCAGCTCCATGGCGTATAGCAATCAGCCCCAGCATTTT.

The CDR3 reads CASSLTGEQYF. CDR3 DNA sequence: TGCGCCAGCAGCTTGACTGGGGAGCAGTACTTC. This rearrangement joins TRBV5-1 to TRBJ2-7; D unresolved. Germline V CDR1 and CDR2: SGHRS, YFSETQ. This CDR3 spans 11 amino acids. Trimming took off 1 base at V and 7 bases at J, with 6 bases between the two ends.

This sequence joins TRBV20-1 and TRBJ2-7, with 8 positions matching TRBD2. CDR3 length equals 15 residues. Germline V gene lookup returns CDR1 DFQATT and CDR2 SNEGSKA (reference sequence). The V gene end was trimmed by 0 bases and the J gene end by 2 bases; junction bases not matched to a gene: 6. CDR3 sequence reads: CSAREGGLGTYEQYF. As DNA, the CDR3 is TGCAGTGCTAGAGAGGGGGGACTAGGCACCTACGAGCAGTACTTC.

The chain uses TRBV20-1 and TRBJ2-7; 10 nucleotides match TRBD2. V shed 4 bases, J shed 3 bases, and the junction held 6 bases outside the gene matches. Germline CDR1 DFQATT, CDR2 SNEGSKA (reference sequence). The CDR3 loop spans 14 amino acids. CDR3 in amino acids: CSAKKVAGGYEQYF. In nucleotides, the CDR3 is TGCAGTGCTAAGAAGGTAGCGGGAGGCTACGAGCAGTACTTC.